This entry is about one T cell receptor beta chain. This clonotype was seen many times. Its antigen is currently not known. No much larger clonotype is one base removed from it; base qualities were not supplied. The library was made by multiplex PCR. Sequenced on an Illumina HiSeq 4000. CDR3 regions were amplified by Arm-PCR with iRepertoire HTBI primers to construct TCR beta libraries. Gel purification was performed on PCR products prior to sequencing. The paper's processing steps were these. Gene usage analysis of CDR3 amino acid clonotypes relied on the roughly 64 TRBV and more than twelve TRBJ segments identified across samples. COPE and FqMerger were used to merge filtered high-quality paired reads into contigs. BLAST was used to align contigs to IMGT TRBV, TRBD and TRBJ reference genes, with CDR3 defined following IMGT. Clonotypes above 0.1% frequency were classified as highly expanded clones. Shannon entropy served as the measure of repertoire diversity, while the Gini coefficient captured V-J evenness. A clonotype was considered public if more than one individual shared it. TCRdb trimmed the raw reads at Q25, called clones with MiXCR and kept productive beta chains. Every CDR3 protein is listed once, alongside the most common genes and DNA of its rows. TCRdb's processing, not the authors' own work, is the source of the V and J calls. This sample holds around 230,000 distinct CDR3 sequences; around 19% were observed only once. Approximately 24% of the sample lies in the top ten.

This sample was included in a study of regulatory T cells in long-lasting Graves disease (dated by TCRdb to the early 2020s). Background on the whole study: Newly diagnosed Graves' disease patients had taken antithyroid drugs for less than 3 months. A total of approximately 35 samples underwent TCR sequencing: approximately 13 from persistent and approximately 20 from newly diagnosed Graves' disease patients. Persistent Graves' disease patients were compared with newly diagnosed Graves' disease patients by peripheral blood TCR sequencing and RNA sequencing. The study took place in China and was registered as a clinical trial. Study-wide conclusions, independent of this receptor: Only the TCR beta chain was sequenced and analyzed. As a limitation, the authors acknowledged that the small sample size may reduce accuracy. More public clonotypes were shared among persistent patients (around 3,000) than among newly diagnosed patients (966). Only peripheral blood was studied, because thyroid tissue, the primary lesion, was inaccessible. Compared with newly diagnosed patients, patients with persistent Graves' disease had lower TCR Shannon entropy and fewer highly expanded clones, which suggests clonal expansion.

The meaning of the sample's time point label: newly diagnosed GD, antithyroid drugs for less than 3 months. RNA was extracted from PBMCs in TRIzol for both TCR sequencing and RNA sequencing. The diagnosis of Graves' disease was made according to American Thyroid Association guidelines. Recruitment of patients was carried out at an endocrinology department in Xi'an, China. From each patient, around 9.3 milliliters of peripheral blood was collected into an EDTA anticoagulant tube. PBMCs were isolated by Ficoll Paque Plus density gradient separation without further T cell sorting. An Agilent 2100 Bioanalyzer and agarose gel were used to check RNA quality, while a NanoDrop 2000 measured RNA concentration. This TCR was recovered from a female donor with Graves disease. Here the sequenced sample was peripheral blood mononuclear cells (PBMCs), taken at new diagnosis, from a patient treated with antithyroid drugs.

In nucleotides, the sequence is TGTGCCATCAGTGAGTCGGAGGGTGGCTACACCTTC. Its translation is CAISESEGGYTF. The chain uses TRBV10-3 and TRBJ1-2; the D gene identity is not certain. Taken from the germline V gene, the CDR1 and CDR2 loops are ENHRY and SYGVKD. The CDR3 numbers 12 residues from cysteine through phenylalanine. Of all the DNA, just the CDR3 is kept, 36 bases in frame from base 1. At the junction V is shortened by 0 bases and J by 7 bases, with 6 bases in between.